The following is a T cell receptor beta chain sequence with its context. Its target antigen remains unknown. Qualities for individual bases were not recorded, and no much larger clone is one base off. TCR beta CDR3 regions were amplified from RNA transcripts. A first-round RT-PCR of the TCR CDR3 used the HTBI primer set with the Qiagen OneStep RT-PCR kit. Libraries were constructed in a second round of multiplex PCR, after which size selection and purification were performed. Paired-end sequencing of the libraries was performed with 100 bp reads on an Illumina HiSeq2000. The paper's data handling went like this. SOAPnuke was used to process the raw data, with reads discarded if the reads contained adapters or uncalled bases, had a mean Phred below 15, or lacked an exact constant-primer or identifier match. High-quality paired reads were merged using COPE v1.2.5, and each unique nucleotide sequence was defined as a clonotype. MiTCR v1.1 was used to align the clonotypes against IMGT TRBV, TRBD and TRBJ reference segments. Analysis was restricted to V-J combinations with a frequency above 0.0001, which covered roughly 99% of repertoires. A TCS score was defined as the ratio of F50 (clonal expansion) to E x V (chaos), with BLOSUM62-based TCRdist applied between CDR3 peptides within each V-J. Welch's t-statistics and random forest reduced 500 to 650 V-J features to 10 to 15, which were used in a naive Bayes classifier (R e1071). TCRdb reanalyzed the raw reads on its own, using fastp at Q25 for trimming and MiXCR for clone calling, and kept in-frame beta chains. When rows share a CDR3 protein, they turn into one entry using the most common DNA and genes. The V and J calls come from TCRdb's annotation, not from the publication. This sample is represented by around 600,000 distinct CDR3 sequences; about a sixth of them were singletons. The ten largest make up around 3.3% of the sample.

Moderately to severely active disease, a Clinical Activity Score of at least 3, a NOSPECS grade of at least 4, and a duration under 3 months were present in ophthalmopathy patients. Patients with uncontrolled infections, other autoimmune diseases, pregnancy or lactation were excluded. Diagnoses relied on clinical symptoms, serum thyroxine and TRAb, thyroid ultrasound and orbital computed tomography. PBMCs were separated from under 12 ml of fresh peripheral blood using Ficoll-Paque density gradient centrifugation. Trizol reagent was used to extract total RNA, and RNA quality was then checked on an Agilent 2100 Bioanalyzer. This sample is drawn from a study of T cells in Graves' hyperthyroidism and ophthalmopathy (dated by TCRdb to about 2019). Turning to the overall study: Peripheral blood samples were taken at the time of initial diagnosis, prior to any treatment. The 95 to 100 discovery patients were randomly split 7:3 into training and test sets. According to the paper, TCR Vbeta CDR3 sequencing was carried out on some 130 peripheral blood samples, which came from fewer than 50 ophthalmopathy, around 74 hyperthyroidism and roughly 17 progressor patients. TCR V-J signatures able to tell the groups apart were searched for in a discovery cohort of approximately 95 patients, of whom around 42 had Graves' ophthalmopathy and roughly 58 had stable Graves' hyperthyroidism. The study also compared thyroid tissue and blood T-cell repertoires from five or six Graves' hyperthyroidism patients. Whether ophthalmopathy could be predicted prospectively was tested in an independent validation cohort made up of 18 to 20 hyperthyroidism patients plus 17 patients who later progressed to ophthalmopathy. Following sampling, methimazole starting at 30 mg daily was given to hyperthyroidism patients, and high-dose intravenous methylprednisolone was given to ophthalmopathy patients.

Beyond this particular receptor, the publication reports: No statistical method was used to fix the sample size in advance, and group allocation was not hidden from the investigators. In validation, the model predicted progression to ophthalmopathy with over 60% sensitivity and approximately 78% specificity, a median of 6.5 months before onset. Most expanded thyroid clonotypes (frequency above 0.001) were also detected in blood, suggesting blood repertoires may reflect thyroid immune responses. In cross-validation, a model built on a 13 V-J signature told ophthalmopathy apart from stable hyperthyroidism with 85% to 90% sensitivity and 81% to 82% specificity, and in testing the same model reached 80%/75%.

Inclusive of the bounding cysteine and phenylalanine, the CDR3 is 15 residues long. The kept DNA is CDR3 alone, 45 bases in frame from the first base. Trimming at the junction amounts to 6 bases on V and 5 bases on J, and the germline ends lie 19 bases apart. CDR1 MNHEY and CDR2 SMNVEV were looked up in the germline V gene (reference sequence). This clonotype was obtained from a woman aged 40 to 50 with Graves' ophthalmopathy. The chain is assembled from TRBV27 and TRBJ1-2, with a tentative D gene TRBD1 over 5 matching bases. The material sequenced was blood. The nucleotides are TGTGCCAGCAGAAGGACCGATAGGGGAGAGTATGGCTACACCTTC. This sequence encodes CASRRTDRGEYGYTF.